This is a list of T cell receptor beta chains from one sample in a study of blood T cell repertoires in COVID-19. Assay: immunoSEQ multiplex PCR; the TCRdb copy retains only in-frame clones and omits some. The repertoire holds 90,000 to 100,000 clones, with roughly 83% as singletons. The sequencing input was peripheral blood. Receptors originate from a woman aged 55-70 years with acute or convalescent COVID-19. The CDR3 runs from the conserved cysteine through the conserved F or W. The order of the fields is V gene, D gene, clone size, J gene, CDR3 protein, CDR3 DNA. A D gene is named only where the DNA matches it firmly. Some rows have no size entry. The others give once, few or many, or a class for an expanded clone.

>TRBV27|NA|NA|TRBJ1-2
CASRRRGGGYTF
TGTGCCAGCAGGCGACGGGGGGGCGGCTACACCTTC
>TRBV11-3|NA|NA|TRBJ1-1
CASSPTPWNTEAFF
TGTGCCAGCAGCCCAACTCCATGGAACACTGAAGCTTTCTTT
>TRBV11-3|TRBD1|NA|TRBJ2-5
CASSLRARTGRETQYF
TGTGCCAGCAGCTTAAGGGCCCGGACAGGGAGGGAGACCCAGTACTTC
>TRBV9|TRBD1|NA|TRBJ1-2
CASSSTGTGESYTF
TGTGCCAGCAGCTCCACCGGGACAGGGGAAAGCTACACCTTC
>TRBV28|NA|once|TRBJ2-3
CASSESRVTQYF
TGTGCCAGCAGCGAAAGCCGGGTCACGCAGTATTTT
>TRBV6-5|NA|NA|TRBJ1-4
CASSFDSATNEKLFF
TGTGCCAGCAGTTTCGACAGCGCAACTAATGAAAAACTGTTTTTT
>TRBV6-5|NA|NA|TRBJ1-3
CASSRQYSSGNTIYF
TGTGCCAGCAGCCGACAGTACAGCTCTGGAAACACCATATATTTT
>TRBV3-1/TRBV3-2|NA|NA|TRBJ1-2
CASSQDSQGYYGYTF
TGTGCCAGCAGCCAAGACTCCCAGGGCTATTATGGCTACACCTTC
>TRBV21-1|NA|NA|TRBJ2-1
CASSTAPGQGDNEQFF
TGTGCCAGCAGCACTGCCCCGGGACAGGGGGACAATGAGCAGTTCTTC
>TRBV7-9|TRBD2|NA|TRBJ2-3
CASSHTSEGDTQYF
TGTGCCAGCAGCCACACTAGCGAGGGAGATACGCAGTATTTT
>TRBV28|TRBD2|few|TRBJ2-2
CASSQRWGGLTGELFF
TGTGCCAGCAGCCAAAGGTGGGGGGGTCTAACCGGGGAGCTGTTTTTT
>TRBV5-1|TRBD1|NA|TRBJ2-2
CASSLRTGSNTGELFF
TGCGCCAGCAGCCTCCGGACAGGGAGTAACACCGGGGAGCTGTTTTTT
>TRBV5-1|TRBD2|NA|TRBJ2-1
CASSLSTGGTDNEQFF
TGCGCCAGCAGCTTGTCGACGGGGGGGACTGACAATGAGCAGTTCTTC
>TRBV30|NA|NA|TRBJ1-6
CALQAVWNSPLHF
TGTGCACTCCAGGCTGTATGGAATTCACCCCTCCACTTT
>TRBV4-1|TRBD1|NA|TRBJ2-1
CASSLYDRDSVYNEQFF
TGCGCCAGCAGCCTTTACGACAGGGATTCCGTATACAATGAGCAGTTCTTC
>TRBV5-6|TRBD1|NA|TRBJ2-3
CASIGQATSTDTQYF
TGTGCCAGCATAGGACAGGCGACTAGCACAGATACGCAGTATTTT
>TRBV6-4|NA|once|TRBJ2-1
CASSRDRNLEQFF
TGTGCCAGCAGTCGAGACAGGAACCTTGAGCAGTTCTTC
>TRBV11-2|NA|NA|TRBJ1-3
CASSLGSPGNTIYF
TGTGCCAGCAGCTTAGGTTCCCCAGGAAACACCATATATTTT
>TRBV4-1|TRBD1|NA|TRBJ1-2
CASSQPGQGFFYGYTF
TGCGCCAGCAGCCAGCCGGGACAGGGCTTCTTCTATGGCTACACCTTC
>TRBV5-4|TRBD2|NA|TRBJ2-5
CASSSTATSGGRETQYF
TGTGCCAGCAGCTCGACGGCTACTAGCGGGGGGCGGGAGACCCAGTACTTC
>TRBV4-3|NA|once|TRBJ2-3
CASSQDGRRGFTDTQYF
TGCGCCAGCAGCCAAGATGGTCGCCGGGGATTCACAGATACGCAGTATTTT
>TRBV30|TRBD1|NA|TRBJ1-1
CAWGQGVATEAFF
TGTGCCTGGGGACAGGGGGTCGCCACTGAAGCTTTCTTT
>TRBV30|TRBD1|NA|TRBJ1-3
CAWGSSGQGSDTIYF
TGTGCCTGGGGGAGTTCGGGACAGGGGTCGGACACCATATATTTT
>TRBV4-2|NA|NA|TRBJ1-5
CASSLELTSRDQPQHF
TGTGCCAGCAGCCTTGAACTTACTTCGAGGGATCAGCCCCAGCATTTT
>TRBV12-3/TRBV12-4|NA|once|TRBJ2-1
CASRGLLYNEQFF
TGTGCCAGCAGGGGACTCCTCTACAATGAGCAGTTCTTC
>TRBV30|TRBD1|NA|TRBJ1-1
CAVRQGFTEAFF
TGTGCGGTTCGACAGGGATTCACTGAAGCTTTCTTT
>TRBV10-2|NA|NA|TRBJ2-2
CAAGTGPRRRTGELFF
TGCGCCGCGGGAACCGGCCCCCGGCGACGGACCGGGGAGCTGTTTTTT
>TRBV24-1|NA|NA|TRBJ2-6
CATSGAGSGANVLTF
TGTGCCACCAGTGGGGCAGGTTCTGGGGCCAACGTCCTGACTTTC
>TRBV5-4|TRBD1|NA|TRBJ1-3
CASSTKKGQYGNTIYF
TGTGCCAGCAGCACAAAAAAGGGACAGTATGGAAACACCATATATTTT
>TRBV5-1|TRBD1|NA|TRBJ2-3
CASSGVGQAIDTQYF
TGCGCCAGCAGCGGGGTGGGACAGGCTATAGATACGCAGTATTTT
>TRBV12-3/TRBV12-4|NA|NA|TRBJ1-6
CASTPGNSPLHF
TGTGCCAGCACCCCCGGTAATTCACCCCTCCACTTT
>TRBV6-5|TRBD1|NA|TRBJ1-1
CASSMGRGVATEAFF
TGTGCCAGTTCGATGGGCAGGGGGGTAGCCACTGAAGCTTTCTTT
>TRBV2|TRBD1|NA|TRBJ1-3
CASRGQGLGNTIYF
TGTGCCAGCAGAGGACAGGGTCTTGGAAACACCATATATTTT
>TRBV19|NA|NA|TRBJ1-6
CASSSRVSYNSPLHF
TGTGCCAGTAGTAGCAGGGTCTCCTATAATTCACCCCTCCACTTT
>TRBV28|TRBD1|NA|TRBJ2-5
CASTTGDQETQYF
TGTGCCAGCACAACAGGGGACCAAGAGACCCAGTACTTC
>TRBV5-1|NA|NA|TRBJ2-1
CASSRGWGSSYNEQFF
TGCGCCAGCAGCCGGGGGTGGGGAAGCTCCTACAATGAGCAGTTCTTC
>TRBV5-4|NA|NA|TRBJ1-2
CASSVNVGYGYTF
TGTGCCAGCAGCGTCAACGTCGGCTATGGCTACACCTTC